These 5 T cell receptor beta chains were sequenced from one sample in a study of siplizumab effects on memory and regulatory T cells. Profiled with immunoSEQ multiplex PCR; TCRdb holds only in-frame clones, not every one. Among some 70,000 clones listed, 80% to 90% were seen once. The sequenced sample consisted of Tregs sorted from blood. Receptors originate from a human donor in good health.

CDR3 DNA: TGCAGCGTTGAAAGAGGACAGGGGGATGTTGGCTACACCTTC. Its protein is CSVERGQGDVGYTF. This rearrangement joins TRBV29-1 to TRBJ1-2, with 10 bases aligning to TRBD1. Per the germline V gene, CDR1 is SQVTM and CDR2 is ANQGSEA. Germline trimming cut 2 bases from V and 7 bases from J; bases unmatched to any gene: 7. This CDR3 is 14 amino acids long.

The chain employs TRBV2 and TRBJ2-1; D gene uncertain. The CDR3 spans 13 residues. From germline, CDR1 is SNHLY and CDR2 FYNNEI. Trimming took off 8 bases at V and 0 bases at J, with 8 bases between the two ends. CDR3 DNA: TGTGCCAGCTTGAGAGACTCCTACAATGAGCAGTTCTTC. Translation gives CASLRDSYNEQFF.

The chain's CDR3 is CASSRRGSGELFF. The CDR3 coding sequence is TGTGCCAGCTCCCGGCGCGGGAGCGGGGAGCTGTTTTTT. The chain has TRBV25-1 and TRBJ2-2, with 7 bases that match TRBD2. This CDR3 spans 13 amino acids. The germline V gene encodes CDR1 MGHDK and CDR2 SYGVNS. J gave up 7 bases and V 8 bases, and 7 bases lay outside the gene matches.

This clone was seen more than once but under ten times. At the DNA level, this CDR3 is encoded by other sequences in the same sample as well. The chain combines TRBV5-6 with TRBJ2-1; D possibly corresponds to TRBD2 (5 bases). V lost 1 base to trimming and J lost 13 bases, with 24 bases between them. The CDR3 extends over 16 amino acids. Germline CDR1 reads SGHDT; CDR2 reads YYEEEE. CDR3 sequence reads: CASSLWTPWLAGNQFF. The DNA of the CDR3 is TGTGCCAGCAGCTTGTGGACCCCCTGGCTAGCCGGGAATCAGTTCTTC.

The CDR3 sequence is CASRTSGPLLDNEQFF. Written as DNA, the CDR3 is TGCGCCAGCAGGACTAGCGGGCCCCTCCTGGACAATGAGCAGTTCTTC. The rearrangement joins TRBV5-1 to TRBJ2-1; TRBD2 matches 10 bases. The ends lost 5 bases at V and 5 bases at J; junction bases unmatched: 10. Per the germline V gene, CDR1 is SGHRS and CDR2 is YFSETQ. CDR3 length equals 16 residues. The variable domain in full, completed from reference TRBV5-1 and TRBJ2-1, reads KAGVTQTPRYLIKTRGQQVTLSCSPISGHRSVSWYQQTPGQGLQFLFEYFSETQRNKGNFPGRFSGRQFSNSRSEMNVSTLELGDSALYLCASRTSGPLLDNEQFFGPGTRLTVL.